These 6 T cell receptor beta chains came from one sample sequenced in a study of shared clonotypes between healthy human individuals. TCRdb's table, derived via immunoSEQ multiplex PCR, lists solely in-frame clones and lacks some. This table holds 450,000 to 650,000 clones, around 81% found once. The sample consisted of PBMCs. The receptors come from a woman aged 40 to 49 in good health. Some clones in this sample may be carry-over from other donors' samples.

This chain connects TRBV7-3 to TRBJ1-1, with 7 bases matching TRBD1. Per germline, CDR1 SGHTA and CDR2 FQGTGA. The junction had 7 bases not matched to a gene; V was cut back by 5 bases and J by 7 bases. CDR3 length: 13 amino acids. Written as DNA, the CDR3 is TGTGCCAGCAGCCAGAGACAGGGTCGTGAAGCTTTCTTT. Translating it yields CASSQRQGREAFF. Together with reference TRBV7-3 and TRBJ1-1, the CDR3 gives the full variable domain: GAGVSQTPSNKVTEKGKYVELRCDPISGHTALYWYRQSLGQGPEFLIYFQGTGAADDSGLPNDRFFAVRPEGSVSTLKIQRTERGDSAVYLCASSQRQGREAFFGQGTRLTVV.

This chain links TRBV19 with TRBJ2-7, with 7 bases identical to TRBD2. Germline trimming cut 1 base from V and 4 bases from J; bases unmatched to any gene: 7. This CDR3 region has 15 residues. CDR1 and CDR2 from the germline V gene are LNHDA and SQIVND (reference sequence). The CDR3 DNA reads TGTGCCAGTAGTATAGGAATAGCGGGCGGTTACGAGCAGTACTTC. Translation: CASSIGIAGGYEQYF.

This clone was seen repeatedly, ten times or more. Distinct nucleotide sequences in the sample also encode this CDR3. This chain uses TRBV4-1 with TRBJ2-7; tentative D call: TRBD2 (6 bases). CDR1 is MGHRA, CDR2 YSYEKL, per germline. This CDR3 is 15 amino acids long. Trimming left V 1 base short and J 0 bases short, with 10 bases between. In nucleotides, the CDR3 is TGCGCCAGCAGCCAAGGTCACGGGAGCTCCTACGAGCAGTACTTC. It yields the protein CASSQGHGSSYEQYF.

The chain combines TRBV5-1 with TRBJ2-5; tentative D call: TRBD1 (5 bases). CDR1 SGHRS and CDR2 YFSETQ come from the germline V gene. Trimming left V 2 bases short and J 5 bases short, with 10 bases between. CDR3 length: 13 amino acids. The CDR3 is CASSFAGRETQYF. The CDR3 DNA reads TGCGCCAGCAGCTTCGCAGGGCGGGAGACCCAGTACTTC.

The chain is built from TRBV30 and TRBJ1-2; the D gene is possibly TRBD1 (5 bases). Between the trimmed V and J ends, which lost 0 bases and 4 bases, there was a span of 9 bases. The germline V gene encodes CDR1 GTSNPN and CDR2 SVGIG (reference sequence). This CDR3 contains 13 residues. CDR3 nucleotides: TGTGCCTGGAGTGTACAGGAGACCTATGGCTACACCTTC. Residues: CAWSVQETYGYTF.

This clone has just one count. The V and J genes are TRBV7-9 and TRBJ2-6; D is unresolved. CDR3 length: 13 amino acids. Trimming pared 3 bases from V and 4 bases from J, leaving 4 bases between. The germline gives CDR1 SEHNR, CDR2 FQNEAQ (reference sequence). The CDR3 bases are TGTGCCAGCAGCTTTTCCGGGGCCAACGTCCTGACTTTC. Amino acid sequence: CASSFSGANVLTF.